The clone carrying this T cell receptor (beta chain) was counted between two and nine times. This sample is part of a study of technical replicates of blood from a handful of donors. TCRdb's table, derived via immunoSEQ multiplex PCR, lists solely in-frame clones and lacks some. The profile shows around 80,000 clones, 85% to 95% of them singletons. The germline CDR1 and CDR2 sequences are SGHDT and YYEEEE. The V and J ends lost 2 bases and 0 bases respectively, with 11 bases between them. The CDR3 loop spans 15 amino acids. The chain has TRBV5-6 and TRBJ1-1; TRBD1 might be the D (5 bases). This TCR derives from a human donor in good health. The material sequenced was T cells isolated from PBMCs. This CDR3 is CASSFIWGLNTEAFF. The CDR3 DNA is TGTGCCAGCAGCTTCATATGGGGCCTGAACACTGAAGCTTTCTTT.